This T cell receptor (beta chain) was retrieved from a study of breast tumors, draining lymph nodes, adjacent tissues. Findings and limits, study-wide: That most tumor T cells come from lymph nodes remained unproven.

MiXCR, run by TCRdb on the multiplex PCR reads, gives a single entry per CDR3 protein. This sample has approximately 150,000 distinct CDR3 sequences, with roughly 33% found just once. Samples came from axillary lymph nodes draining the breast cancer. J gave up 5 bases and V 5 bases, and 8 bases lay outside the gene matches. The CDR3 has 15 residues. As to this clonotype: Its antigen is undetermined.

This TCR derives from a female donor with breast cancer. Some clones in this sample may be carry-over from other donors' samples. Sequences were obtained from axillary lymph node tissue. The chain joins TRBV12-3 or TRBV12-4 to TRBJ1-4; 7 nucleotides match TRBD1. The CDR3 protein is CASSPRDSPNEKLFF. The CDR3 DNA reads TGTGCCAGCAGTCCCCGGGACAGTCCGAATGAAAAACTGTTTTTT.